These T cell receptor beta chains were read from a single sample in a study of shared clonotypes between healthy human individuals. Method: immunoSEQ multiplex PCR; TCRdb's copy keeps in-frame clones and lacks some. The sample holds more than 550,000 clones, 72% seen once. Sequenced input: memory CD4+ T cells sorted from blood. The receptors derive from a woman aged 25-40 years in good health. CDR3s include the opening cysteine and the closing phenylalanine or tryptophan. The order of the fields is V gene, J gene, clone size, CDR3 length, D gene, CDR3 protein, CDR3 DNA. A D gene is named only where the DNA matches it firmly. Expanded clones are given a class, and other clones once, few, many or no size at all.

TRBV28	TRBJ1-4	NA	14	TRBD1	CASSKRQGREKLFF	TGTGCCAGCAGTAAGAGACAGGGTCGGGAAAAACTGTTTTTT
TRBV30	TRBJ1-2	once	12	NA	CALKLRRIGYTF	TGTGCCCTAAAACTGCGGCGGATCGGCTACACCTTC
TRBV6-1	TRBJ2-1	once	14	NA	CASRAGTGYNEQFF	TGTGCCAGCAGGGCGGGTACGGGGTACAATGAGCAGTTCTTC
TRBV10-3	TRBJ2-5	NA	13	TRBD1	CAVGQGFQETQYF	TGTGCCGTTGGACAGGGGTTTCAGGAGACCCAGTACTTC
TRBV15	TRBJ2-1	many	17	NA	CATSRYFGTSSYNEQFF	TGTGCCACCAGCAGGTATTTCGGGACATCCTCCTACAATGAGCAGTTCTTC
TRBV11-1	TRBJ2-1	NA	15	NA	CASSFGEGTYNEQFF	TGTGCCAGCAGCTTTGGGGAAGGGACATACAATGAGCAGTTCTTC
TRBV7-6	TRBJ1-3	NA	22	NA	CASSLGFGQQGHKVYSGNTIYF	TGTGCCAGCAGCTTGGGTTTTGGACAACAGGGACATAAGGTTTACTCTGGAAACACCATATATTTT
TRBV7-6	TRBJ1-1	few	13	NA	CASSRGTNTEAFF	TGTGCCAGCAGCAGGGGGACGAACACTGAAGCTTTCTTT
TRBV5-1	TRBJ1-1	NA	13	NA	CASSFRADSEAFF	TGCGCCAGCAGCTTCCGAGCTGACTCTGAAGCTTTCTTT
TRBV30	TRBJ1-5	NA	13	NA	CAWSSTGTQPQHF	TGTGCCTGGAGTTCCACAGGGACTCAGCCCCAGCATTTT